A selection of T cell receptor beta chains follows, all from one sample in a study of T cells after yellow fever vaccination. Via MiXCR, TCRdb re-called the 5' RACE reads, giving one row per CDR3 protein. The sample lists some 260,000 distinct CDR3 sequences, 5.2% seen once, with roughly 3.3% in the top ten. The input for sequencing was CD4+ T cells sorted from PBMCs, taken on the day of the yellow fever booster vaccination. The receptors derive from a man between 18 and 35 years old who received the YFV17D yellow fever vaccine. Each CDR3 is given with its conserved first and last residue. D genes are given only for firm matches. Size values are once, few and many counts, or a class for expanded clones, and some rows have none.

CDR3aa	CDR3nt	j_gene	abundance	v_gene	d_gene
CASSESTGNTIYF	TGTGCCAGCAGTGAATCAACTGGAAACACCATATATTTT	TRBJ1-3	few	TRBV25-1	-
CASYPGGTDTQYF	TGCGCCAGCTACCCAGGGGGAACAGATACGCAGTATTTT	TRBJ2-3	-	TRBV5-1	TRBD1
CASSMTGIGGELFF	TGTGCCAGCAGCATGACAGGGATTGGCGGGGAGCTGTTTTTT	TRBJ2-2	-	TRBV7-3	TRBD1
CASSQEWGYGYTF	TGCGCCAGCAGCCAAGAATGGGGATATGGCTACACCTTC	TRBJ1-2	many	TRBV4-3	-
CSVEVSGSGANVLTF	TGCAGCGTTGAGGTCAGCGGGTCTGGGGCCAACGTCCTGACTTTC	TRBJ2-6	-	TRBV29-1	-
CATSRDSAYEQYF	TGTGCCACCTCGAGGGACAGCGCCTACGAGCAGTACTTC	TRBJ2-7	few	TRBV5-5	TRBD1
CSAKGGYTEAFF	TGCAGTGCAAAGGGGGGGTACACTGAAGCTTTCTTT	TRBJ1-1	-	TRBV20-1	-
CASSQEDGNEQFF	TGTGCCAGCAGTCAAGAGGACGGGAATGAGCAGTTCTTC	TRBJ2-1	many	TRBV12-3/TRBV12-4	-
CASSSGLRGETQYF	TGTGCCAGCAGCTCGGGACTCAGGGGGGAGACCCAGTACTTC	TRBJ2-5	many	TRBV9	-
CASSLAGVLGGYTF	TGTGCCAGCAGCTTGGCGGGAGTATTAGGGGGCTACACCTTC	TRBJ1-2	-	TRBV5-4	-
CASKLLAGGPGELFF	TGTGCCAGCAAGCTACTAGCGGGGGGGCCGGGGGAGCTGTTTTTT	TRBJ2-2	few	TRBV12-3/TRBV12-4	TRBD2
CASSLAGTGLQETQYF	TGCGCCAGCAGCTTGGCCGGGACAGGACTCCAAGAGACCCAGTACTTC	TRBJ2-5	-	TRBV5-1	TRBD1
CASKTDVNTEAFF	TGTGCCAGCAAGACGGACGTGAACACTGAAGCTTTCTTT	TRBJ1-1	many	TRBV7-2	-
CATGQTNTGELFF	TGTGCCACGGGACAGACGAACACCGGGGAGCTGTTTTTT	TRBJ2-2	-	TRBV6-2/TRBV6-3	TRBD1
CASSLSLGGKAFF	TGTGCCAGCAGCTTAAGTTTGGGAGGGAAAGCTTTCTTT	TRBJ1-1	few	TRBV7-2	-
CASGLVPTVEQYF	TGTGCTAGTGGTTTGGTACCGACAGTCGAGCAGTACTTC	TRBJ2-7	-	TRBV12-5	-
CASSLVGQANTEAFF	TGCGCCAGCAGTCTGGTGGGGCAGGCGAACACTGAAGCTTTCTTT	TRBJ1-1	few	TRBV5-1	-
CASRKDRSILSLHF	TGTGCCAGCAGGAAGGACAGGTCGATTTTGTCCCTCCACTTT	TRBJ1-6	many	TRBV12-3/TRBV12-4	TRBD1
CATSRRDWQETQYF	TGTGCCACCAGCAGGAGGGACTGGCAAGAGACCCAGTACTTC	TRBJ2-5	many	TRBV15	-
CASSPKIGQGDEKTQYF	TGTGCCAGCTCACCGAAGATCGGACAGGGAGACGAAAAGACCCAGTACTTC	TRBJ2-5	-	TRBV18	TRBD1
CSVSEGAGEKLFF	TGCAGCGTATCAGAGGGGGCCGGGGAAAAACTGTTTTTT	TRBJ1-4	few	TRBV29-1	TRBD1
CASSWRVQETQYF	TGTGCCAGCAGCTGGCGTGTTCAGGAGACCCAGTACTTC	TRBJ2-5	-	TRBV5-6	-
CASGQGAEKLFF	TGTGCCAGCGGACAGGGGGCTGAAAAACTGTTTTTT	TRBJ1-4	-	TRBV2	TRBD1
CASSPAGGPNTGELFF	TGCGCCAGCAGCCCGGCGGGGGGACCTAACACCGGGGAGCTGTTTTTT	TRBJ2-2	many	TRBV5-1	TRBD2
CASSGGTVISGNTIYF	TGTGCCAGCAGCGGGGGGACAGTGATATCTGGAAACACCATATATTTT	TRBJ1-3	few	TRBV9	TRBD1
CASSFGQGEEKLFF	TGTGCCAGCAGTTTCGGACAGGGGGAGGAAAAACTGTTTTTT	TRBJ1-4	many	TRBV12-3/TRBV12-4	TRBD1
CASSEYQETQYF	TGTGCCAGCAGTGAATACCAAGAGACCCAGTACTTC	TRBJ2-5	many	TRBV2	-
CSVVRYQETQYF	TGCAGCGTGGTCAGGTACCAAGAGACCCAGTACTTC	TRBJ2-5	few	TRBV29-1	-
CASSMRRSPLHF	TGTGCCAGCAGCATGCGGCGTTCACCCCTCCACTTT	TRBJ1-6	many	TRBV7-2	-
CASSLTSGPPGGEQYF	TGTGCCAGCTCCCTAACTAGCGGGCCACCGGGGGGGGAGCAGTACTTC	TRBJ2-7	few	TRBV18	TRBD2
CASSQTGRGRTGELFF	TGTGCCAGTAGTCAAACGGGCCGGGGGCGCACCGGGGAGCTGTTTTTT	TRBJ2-2	-	TRBV19	-
CSAQTGHFYGYTF	TGCAGTGCTCAGACAGGCCATTTCTATGGCTACACCTTC	TRBJ1-2	many	TRBV20-1	-
CASSLTGGAFSSYEQYF	TGTGCCAGCAGCTTAACGGGCGGGGCCTTTAGCTCCTACGAGCAGTACTTC	TRBJ2-7	-	TRBV7-8	-
CQGGGVEDGYTF	TGTCAAGGAGGGGGCGTAGAAGATGGCTACACCTTC	TRBJ1-2	-	TRBV20-1	TRBD1
CASSFPGQGHYGYTF	TGTGCCAGCAGTTTCCCGGGACAGGGACACTATGGCTACACCTTC	TRBJ1-2	-	TRBV12-3/TRBV12-4	TRBD1
CASSPGTGGSQYF	TGTGCCAGCAGCCCGGGGACAGGGGGCTCTCAGTACTTC	TRBJ2-4	many	TRBV3-1	TRBD1
CASSPTTGQETQYF	TGTGCCAGCTCACCAACTACCGGGCAAGAGACCCAGTACTTC	TRBJ2-5	many	TRBV18	-
CASSARENQPQHF	TGTGCCAGCAGCGCCCGGGAAAATCAGCCCCAGCATTTT	TRBJ1-5	-	TRBV14	-
CSARPLLGLADTQYF	TGCAGTGCTCGCCCCCTATTGGGTTTGGCAGATACGCAGTATTTT	TRBJ2-3	few	TRBV20-1	-
CASSLGISGGPTDTQYF	TGTGCCAGCAGTTTAGGGATTAGCGGGGGGCCTACAGATACGCAGTATTTT	TRBJ2-3	many	TRBV12-3/TRBV12-4	TRBD2
CASSLRGPDIQYF	TGTGCCAGCAGTTTACGGGGGCCAGACATTCAGTACTTC	TRBJ2-4	many	TRBV27	-
CASSLSAQETQYF	TGTGCCAGCAGTTTAAGTGCACAAGAGACCCAGTACTTC	TRBJ2-5	-	TRBV28	-
CASTPGPGVYGYTF	TGTGCCAGTACCCCTGGGCCAGGGGTCTATGGCTACACCTTC	TRBJ1-2	few	TRBV19	-